This T cell receptor beta chain was recorded in a study of blood T cells in healthy people across ages. A second PCR of roughly 7 to 11 cycles used a sample-barcoded 5' primer and a J-beta primer mix. MiXCR, run by TCRdb on the 5' RACE reads, gives a single entry per CDR3 protein. The sample consists of hundreds of thousands of distinct CDR3 sequences, roughly 30% of them appearing once. This clonotype showed up many times. Its antigen is as yet unknown. Study conclusions and caveats: CMV status of donors was unknown, possibly confounding expanded clonotype changes. Roughly linearly, TCR beta diversity per million T cells fell as age increased. Long-lived donors carried more naive CD4+ cells and greater diversity than aged donors.

V trimming: 6 bases; J trimming: 9 bases; junction bases outside the gene matches: 4. This CDR3 comprises 11 residues. Germline lookup yields CDR1 MNHEY and CDR2 SVGAGI. This clonotype originated in a woman aged 80 or over in good health. The sample was blood. V and J are TRBV6-5 and TRBJ2-5, with TRBD2 matching 7 bases. Here the CDR3 reads CASRRGLSQYF. DNA of the CDR3: TGTGCCAGCAGGCGGGGGTTGTCCCAGTACTTC.